Listed below are T cell receptor beta chains from one sample, sequenced in a study of response to subunit inactivated influenza vaccine. TCRdb ran MiXCR on the RT-PCR reads and lists one entry per CDR3 protein. The data hold over 650,000 distinct CDR3 sequences, with 18% observed a single time. The source material was PBMCs from blood, sampled 5 to 6 days after vaccination. The source of these receptors is a man aged 45-65 years who received an inactivated influenza vaccine. Each CDR3 is given with its conserved first and last residue. A D gene is named only where the DNA matches it firmly. Expanded clones get a size class; other rows say once, few or many, or leave the size out.

>.|few|TRBV5-1|14|TRBJ2-5
CASSGGGHEETQYF
TGCGCCAGCAGCGGCGGCGGGCACGAAGAGACCCAGTACTTC
>TRBD1|.|TRBV6-1|13|TRBJ2-5
CASNLGGTGGQEF
TGTGCCAGCAACCTCGGGGGCACAGGGGGGCAGGAATTC
>.|.|TRBV4-1|17|TRBJ1-4
CASSQGLHRGAGEKLFF
TGCGCCAGCAGTCAAGGTCTACACCGAGGCGCGGGTGAAAAACTGTTTTTT
>.|few|TRBV5-1|13|TRBJ2-3
CASSVPRSDTQYF
TGCGCCAGCAGTGTGCCGCGCTCAGATACGCAGTATTTT
>.|.|TRBV7-2|15|TRBJ2-3
CASSLVGGLTDTQYF
TGTGCCAGCAGCTTAGTGGGTGGACTCACAGATACGCAGTATTTT
>.|.|TRBV12-3/TRBV12-4|14|TRBJ2-7
CASTHGAGAYEQYF
TGTGCCAGCACCCATGGGGCAGGGGCCTACGAGCAGTACTTC
>TRBD2|few|TRBV7-3|16|TRBJ2-1
CASSLSASGSYNEQFF
TGTGCCAGCAGCTTAAGCGCTAGCGGCTCCTACAATGAGCAGTTCTTC
>TRBD1|many|TRBV6-2/TRBV6-3|16|TRBJ1-1
CASSYKQGARWTEAFF
TGTGCCAGCAGTTACAAACAGGGGGCTAGGTGGACTGAAGCTTTCTTT
>TRBD2|.|TRBV6-1|14|TRBJ2-3
CATTYSGGTDTQYF
TGTGCCACGACGTACAGCGGGGGGACAGATACGCAGTATTTT
>TRBD2|.|TRBV20-1|14|TRBJ2-7
CSARLGTSSAEQYF
TGCAGTGCTAGATTAGGGACTAGCTCCGCCGAGCAGTACTTC
>TRBD1|few|TRBV20-1|15|TRBJ2-1
CSALPGQGSLNEQFF
TGCAGTGCTTTACCGGGACAGGGGTCCCTCAATGAGCAGTTCTTC
>.|few|TRBV6-1|13|TRBJ2-7
CASSAYRVGEQYF
TGTGCCAGCAGTGCGTACAGGGTGGGCGAGCAGTACTTC
>TRBD1|few|TRBV25-1|17|TRBJ2-6
CASSAHRGSSGANVLTF
TGTGCCAGCAGTGCTCACAGGGGATCGTCTGGGGCCAACGTCCTGACTTTC